This T cell receptor beta chain was obtained from a study of beta chain features in type 1 diabetes (dated by TCRdb to between 2018 and 2020). Concerning the study at large: No differences in mean age, gender distribution, total cell number or subset yield were found between patients and healthy donors. The study compared TCRB repertoires of sorted circulating CD4+ T cell subsets between recently diagnosed type 1 diabetes patients and matched healthy donors. Naive and central memory subsets were obtained from all 30 or so donors, but regulatory and stem cell-like memory subsets were isolated from only 8 patients and roughly eight healthy donors. A total of 90 million to 130 million sorted cells were examined across all samples, and a strong correlation was observed between cell number per subset and RNA yield.

The CDR3 covers 15 residues, taking in both the cysteine and the phenylalanine. CDR3 DNA is the only sequence kept; it has 45 bases, read in frame from the first base. Trimming takes 5 bases from V and 2 bases from J, and the germline ends sit 15 bases apart. The germline V gene supplies CDR1 SGHVS and CDR2 FNYEAQ. This clone turned up a few times. The specificity of this receptor is unknown. Per-nucleotide qualities are absent, and no much larger clonotype sits a single base away. Overall results and qualifications from the work: Because small numbers of individuals were included in the HLA sub-analyses, any influence of HLA type on TCRB rearrangement was left unresolved. Naive, central memory and regulatory TCRB repertoires appeared to be more similar among patients than among healthy donors. Type 1 diabetes patients showed a moderate but significant shortening of TCRB CDR3 length in all four CD4+ subsets. Patients with type 1 diabetes made fewer insertions and deleted more nucleotides at VDJ recombination sites, implying thymic rearrangement abnormalities. Sequencing cDNA rather than genomic DNA could over-represent highly expressing activated cells, although activation and CD3 levels did not differ between groups. PCR might favor shorter templates, but patient and control samples were amplified and corrected together, so any skew would affect both groups equally.

The entire amount of isolated RNA was reverse transcribed using the High Capacity cDNA Reverse Transcription Kit, so the sequenced TCRB transcripts were expressed ones. Deep immunoSEQ sequencing was performed on naive, central memory and regulatory T cell samples, with an average of approximately 3.9 million total reads per sample. Sorted cells were lysed in RLT buffer, and RNA was extracted using DNase-treated RNeasy Micro or Mini kits according to cell number. To prevent cross-contamination, every cell subset was processed on its own, while patient and healthy donor samples were processed together. Using the immunoSEQ multiplex PCR, TCRB sequences were amplified from cDNA into 87-bp fragments spanning the CDR3 region. Amplicons were sequenced on the Illumina HiSeq platform. On the study's bioinformatics: PCR bias was computationally corrected using synthetic template baselines, reads within Hamming distance 2 were collapsed, and singletons that could not be merged were discarded. Reads were aligned against IMGT to assign V, D and J genes, CDR3 length and insertions or deletions at six rearrangement sites. Within each subset, clonotype counts were normalized to sorted cell number, after which true diversity and Gini coefficients were computed with the tcR R package. Repertoire sharing was quantified using the overlap coefficient calculated on TCRB nucleotide sequences. Not all clones reach the TCRdb copy of this immuneACCESS table, which keeps in-frame sequences only. Checked studies attribute under half of the gap to unresolved V genes and leave the rest unexplained. The V and J calls and the clone size are those of that table, but D and trimming were determined from the DNA. The sample table contains about 140,000 clones; only one count was recorded for about a tenth of them. The top ten clonotypes cover 0.65% of the sample.

Each donor gave one peripheral blood draw, about 110 mL on average, collected into heparinised tubes. A BD FACSAria II was used to sort naive, central memory, regulatory and stem cell-like memory CD4+ T cells with a panel that included CD45RO, CCR7, CD25, CD127, CD95 and CD27. Purity was above 95% for every sorted population. PBMCs were separated immediately by Lymphoprep density gradient centrifugation and were stained directly, without being cultured. So that batch effects would be minimized, each experiment stained and sorted samples in pairs, pairing one healthy donor with one patient. Sequenced input: central memory CD4+ T cells from blood. The sequence joins TRBV7-6 to TRBJ1-1; no D segment can be confidently identified. The TCR originated in a middle-aged woman in good health. For the CDR3, the sequence is CASSPRRGINTEAFF. The base sequence is TGTGCCAGCAGCCCGAGACGGGGTATCAACACTGAAGCTTTCTTT.